Each of the 8 T cell receptor beta chains below was sequenced from the same sample in a study of read filtering for tumor transcriptome and immune sequencing. This library used roughly 0.4 ug RNA and molecular barcoded adaptors spanning alpha/delta and beta/gamma chains. TCRdb redid the calling of the reads with MiXCR, one entry per CDR3 protein. This table has tens of thousands of distinct CDR3 sequences, around 20% appearing once. Sequencing was performed on a population of CD138-negative cells sorted from bone marrow. These receptors came from a donor over 35 with multiple myeloma.

This clonotype showed up many times. The chain combines TRBV29-1 with TRBJ2-5; D might be TRBD2 (5 bases). CDR3 size: 11 residues. From germline, CDR1 is SQVTM and CDR2 ANQGSEA. The V end was cut by 6 bases, the J end by 4 bases, with 9 bases between. The CDR3 DNA reads as TGCAGCGTGTCCGGAGGAGAGACCCAGTACTTC. Translating it yields CSVSGGETQYF.

This clonotype was found many times. The J gene is TRBJ2-7, the V gene TRBV7-2; tentative D call: TRBD2 (6 bases). The CDR3 loop spans 15 amino acids. Germline V gene data show CDR1 as SGHTA and CDR2 as FQGNSA. V was trimmed by 6 bases and J by 2 bases, leaving 17 bases between them. The CDR3 reads CASRGTGLRPYEQYF. The CDR3 DNA sequence: TGTGCCAGCAGAGGTACGGGACTTAGACCCTACGAGCAGTACTTC. Full variable domain (outside the CDR3, taken from reference TRBV7-2 and TRBJ2-7): GAGVSQSPSNKVTEKGKDVELRCDPISGHTALYWYRQSLGQGLEFLIYFQGNSAPDKSGLPSDRFSAERTGGSVSTLTIQRTQQEDSAVYLCASRGTGLRPYEQYFGPGTRLTVT.

Note on this clonotype: It is likely a read error, because the conserved phenylalanine at the end of the CDR3 is missing. The rearrangement joins TRBV6-1 to TRBJ1-1, with no clear D. CDR3 length: 11 amino acids. CDR1 and CDR2 from the germline V gene are MNHNS and SASEGT. V lost 10 bases to trimming and J lost 2 bases, with 8 bases between them. The DNA for the CDR3 is TGTGCCATATCAGATAACACTGAAGCTTTCATT. This encodes CAISDNTEAFI.

V gene TRBV19 combines with J gene TRBJ2-4, with 12 bases aligning to TRBD2. J gave up 0 bases and V 4 bases, and 7 bases lay outside the gene matches. This CDR3 contains 18 residues. Per the germline V gene, CDR1 is LNHDA and CDR2 is SQIVND (reference sequence). The DNA for the CDR3 is TGTGCCAGTAGTACAGGACTAGCGGGGCCCTTAGCCAAAAACATTCAGTACTTC. This encodes CASSTGLAGPLAKNIQYF. Full variable domain (outside the CDR3, taken from reference TRBV19 and TRBJ2-4): DGGITQSPKYLFRKEGQNVTLSCEQNLNHDAMYWYRQDPGQGLRLIYYSQIVNDFQKGDIAEGYSVSREKKESFPLTVTSAQKNPTAFYLCASSTGLAGPLAKNIQYFGAGTRLSVL.

A remark on this clonotype: Being one base from a much bigger clone, this may be a read error. The CDR3 DNA reads TGCAGTGCCAACCTAGCGAGAGTCTTAGGGACCCAGTACTTC. Protein product: CSANLARVLGTQYF. This chain joins TRBV20-1 and TRBJ2-5; D is possibly TRBD2 (6 bases). CDR1 and CDR2 from the germline V gene are DFQATT and SNEGSKA (reference sequence). The CDR3 is 14 residues long. V lost 6 bases, J lost 7 bases, and 21 bases lay in between.

The DNA for the CDR3 is TGTGCCAGTCAAACAGGGGGCTTCTACGAGCAGTACTTC. Its protein product is CASQTGGFYEQYF. V usage is TRBV28 and J usage is TRBJ2-7; 9 nucleotides line up with TRBD1. The germline CDR1 and CDR2 sequences are MDHEN and SYDVKM. The CDR3 spans 13 residues. J gave up 3 bases and V 9 bases, and 6 bases lay outside the gene matches.

Remarks on this clonotype: Given a much more abundant clone one base away, this may be a read error. The J gene is TRBJ2-1, the V gene TRBV20-1; perhaps TRBD2 as D (5 bases). V shed 3 bases and J shed 9 bases, with 9 bases lying between them. The CDR3 has 11 amino acids. CDR1 is DFQATT and CDR2 is SNEGSKA in the germline V gene (reference sequence). This CDR3 reads CSASGVAEQFF. The CDR3, as DNA: TGCAGTGCTAGCGGGGTGGCTGAGCAGTTCTTC.

Many counts were recorded for this clonotype. The chain employs TRBV7-8 and TRBJ2-5, with D perhaps TRBD1 (5 bases). The germline CDR1 and CDR2 sequences are SGHVS and FQNEAQ. CDR3 length: 14 residues. Trimming left V 1 base short and J 6 bases short, with 12 bases between. The CDR3 nucleotides are TGTGCCAGCAGCTTAGACGTCCAGGGAAAGACCCAGTACTTC. Protein: CASSLDVQGKTQYF.